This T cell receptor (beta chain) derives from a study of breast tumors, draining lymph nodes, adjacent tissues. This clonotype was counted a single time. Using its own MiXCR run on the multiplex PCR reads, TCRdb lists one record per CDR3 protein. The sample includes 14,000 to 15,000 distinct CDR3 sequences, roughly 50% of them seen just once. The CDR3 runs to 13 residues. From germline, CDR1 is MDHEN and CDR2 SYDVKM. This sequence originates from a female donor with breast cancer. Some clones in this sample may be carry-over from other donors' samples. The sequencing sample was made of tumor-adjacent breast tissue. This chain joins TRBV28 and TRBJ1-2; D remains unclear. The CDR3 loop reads CASYRRTNYGYTF. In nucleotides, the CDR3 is TGTGCTAGCTATAGGAGGACCAACTATGGCTACACCTTC.